This section outlines one T cell receptor (beta chain) sequence together with its context. Its antigen is currently unknown. Assay: immunoSEQ multiplex PCR; the TCRdb copy retains only in-frame clones and omits some. The sample gives tens of thousands of clones, just under 75% of which show up once; roughly 5.7% is in the top ten. This sample stems from a study of immune evolution from preneoplasia to lung adenocarcinoma. Study information: HLA loss of heterozygosity: over 5.5% AIS, more than 14% MIA, 30% to 35% ADC, none AAH.

Germline CDR1 MNHEY, CDR2 SMNVEV (reference sequence). Trimming stripped 8 bases from V and 0 bases from J, with 12 bases between. This CDR3 spans 14 amino acids. Histologic diagnosis was independently verified by two lung pathologists. Whole-study findings and limits: Compared with EGFR-mutant or double wild-type lesions, KRAS-mutant nodules were more clonal. From normal lung to invasive adenocarcinoma, top clone frequencies appeared to decrease.

This TCR came from a person in their 60s with invasive lung adenocarcinoma. Some clones in this sample may be carry-over from other donors' samples. The chain links TRBV27 to TRBJ2-3; a possible D gene is TRBD2 (5 bases). Material for sequencing was FFPE invasive lung adenocarcinoma tissue. CDR3 loop: CASGYGLSTDTQYF. Written as DNA, the CDR3 is TGTGCCAGCGGATATGGACTGAGCACAGATACGCAGTATTTT.